This TCR beta chain was captured in a study of beta chain features in type 1 diabetes (dated by TCRdb to the late 2010s). Some background on the complete study: Mean age, gender distribution, total cell number and subset yield did not differ between patients and healthy donors. A total of 85 million to 140 million sorted cells were examined across all samples, and a strong correlation was observed between cell number per subset and RNA yield. The study compared the TCRB repertoires of sorted circulating CD4+ T cell subsets in recently diagnosed type 1 diabetes patients with those in matched healthy donors. Whereas all 28 donors provided naive and central memory subsets, regulatory and stem cell-like memory subsets were isolated from just 8 patients and roughly eight healthy donors.

V is pared back by 5 bases and J by 0 bases, with 15 bases lying between the germline termini. From the cysteine through the phenylalanine, the CDR3 covers 16 amino acids. CDR3 DNA only is kept here, 48 bases in frame from base 1. The CDR1 and CDR2 encoded by the germline V gene (reference sequence) are SEHNR and FQNEAQ. The High Capacity cDNA Reverse Transcription Kit was used to reverse transcribe all of the isolated RNA, meaning that expressed TCRB transcripts were what got sequenced. Naive, central memory and regulatory T cell samples underwent deep immunoSEQ sequencing, averaging about 3.57 million total reads per sample. Sorted cells were lysed in RLT buffer and RNA was extracted with DNase-treated RNeasy Micro or Mini kits, depending on cell number. Each cell subset was processed separately to prevent cross-contamination, with patient and healthy donor samples processed together. The immunoSEQ multiplex PCR was used to amplify TCRB sequences from cDNA, yielding 87-bp fragments that span the CDR3 region. Amplicons were sequenced on the Illumina HiSeq platform. The authors' analysis ran thus. PCR bias was computationally corrected using synthetic template baselines, reads within Hamming distance 2 were collapsed, and singletons that could not be merged were discarded. Reads were aligned against IMGT so that V, D and J genes, CDR3 length and insertions or deletions at six rearrangement sites could be assigned. Within each subset, clonotype counts were normalized to sorted cell number, and only after that were true diversity and Gini coefficients computed with the tcR R package. The overlap coefficient, calculated on TCRB nucleotide sequences, was used to quantify repertoire sharing. What TCRdb holds here is the immuneACCESS table cut down to in-frame rearrangements. Part of the clones is not present; checked against another copy, under half of the missing clones reflect an unresolved V gene, and the others are unexplained. That table supplies the V and J calls and clone size; D and trimming were determined from the DNA. This sample gives 60,000 to 75,000 clones in total; almost 50% of them show up just once. Of the sample, 0.7% is held by the ten largest clones.

On this clone: Its target antigen remains unknown. There are no base qualities to consult, and no much larger clone falls within one base.

Points the paper makes about the study in general: Shorter templates might be favored by PCR, yet because patient and control samples were amplified and corrected together, any such skew would affect both groups equally. At VDJ recombination sites, patients with type 1 diabetes made fewer insertions and deleted more nucleotides, a pattern implying thymic rearrangement abnormalities. Naive, central memory and regulatory TCRB repertoires appeared more similar among patients than among healthy donors. Because cDNA rather than genomic DNA was sequenced, highly expressing activated cells could have been over-represented, although no difference in activation and CD3 levels was found between groups. Because the HLA sub-analyses included only small numbers of individuals, any influence of HLA type on TCRB rearrangement was left unresolved. In all four CD4+ subsets, TCRB CDR3 length was moderately but significantly shorter in type 1 diabetes patients.

From each donor, a single peripheral blood sample of around 120 mL on average was drawn into heparinised tubes. A BD FACSAria II and a panel including CD45RO, CCR7, CD25, CD127, CD95 and CD27 were used to sort naive, central memory, regulatory and stem cell-like memory CD4+ T cells. Purity was above 95% for every sorted population. Right away, PBMCs were isolated by Lymphoprep density gradient centrifugation and were stained directly, with no culture step. So that batch effects would be minimized, each experiment stained and sorted samples in pairs, pairing one healthy donor with one patient. The source is a young man with type 1 diabetes. The chain is assembled from TRBV7-9 and TRBJ2-3, and perhaps TRBD2 as D gene, on 5 matching bases. Sequencing used central memory CD4+ T cells from blood. The nucleotides are TGTGCCAGCAGCGGGCGGACTGTTCTTAGCACAGATACGCAGTATTTT. It is translated as CASSGRTVLSTDTQYF.